The 22 T cell receptor beta chains in this list originate from one sample, sequenced in a study of T cells in Graves' hyperthyroidism and ophthalmopathy. Using RNA transcripts as the source, TCR beta CDR3 regions were amplified. First-round RT-PCR of the TCR CDR3 relied on the HTBI primer set. TCRdb processed the multiplex PCR reads anew with MiXCR; each CDR3 protein has one entry. The sample has more than 600,000 distinct CDR3 sequences; roughly 17% are singletons. Sequencing input: blood. The receptor source for this set is a man younger than 30 with Graves' hyperthyroidism.

V usage is TRBV5-1 and J usage is TRBJ2-1; D is ambiguous. The V gene lost 4 bases and the J gene lost 5 bases, with 13 bases spanning the gap. The germline V gene encodes CDR1 SGHRS and CDR2 YFSETQ. This CDR3 region has 14 residues. The CDR3 here is CASSPGQIDNEQFF. In nucleotides, the CDR3 is TGCGCCAGCAGCCCCGGGCAAATCGACAATGAGCAGTTCTTC. Variable domain in full (rest from reference TRBV5-1 and TRBJ2-1): KAGVTQTPRYLIKTRGQQVTLSCSPISGHRSVSWYQQTPGQGLQFLFEYFSETQRNKGNFPGRFSGRQFSNSRSEMNVSTLELGDSALYLCASSPGQIDNEQFFGPGTRLTVL.

This chain links TRBV2 with TRBJ1-1; D gene ambiguous. CDR3 length: 13 residues. Germline CDR1 SNHLY, CDR2 FYNNEI. Trimming left V 3 bases short and J 3 bases short, with 8 bases between. DNA of the CDR3: TGTGCCAGCAGTGATCAGGTGTACACTGAAGCTTTCTTT. It is translated as CASSDQVYTEAFF.

This clonotype appeared a few times. The V and J genes are TRBV19 and TRBJ2-1; unclear D gene. Germline-derived CDR1 and CDR2 are LNHDA and SQIVND (reference sequence). The ends were cut back, 5 bases at V and 1 base at J, with 12 bases in the middle. The CDR3 covers 15 residues. The CDR3 protein is CASSPLLGSYNEQFF. The CDR3 nucleotides are TGTGCCAGTAGTCCCCTTTTAGGGTCCTACAATGAGCAGTTCTTC.

Ten or more counts support this clonotype. V is TRBV20-1 and J is TRBJ2-3; D possibly corresponds to TRBD1 (5 bases). CDR1 is DFQATT and CDR2 is SNEGSKA in the germline V gene (reference sequence). Deletions cut 3 bases from V and 1 base from J, with 11 bases between. The CDR3 is 14 amino acids. The CDR3 nucleotides are TGCAGTGCTAGCCCCAGGGTTCGCACAGATACGCAGTATTTT. Its protein is CSASPRVRTDTQYF.

This clonotype was seen at least ten times. The gene calls are TRBV11-1 and TRBJ2-7; 7 bases agree with TRBD2. V lost 2 bases and J lost 1; bases outside the gene matches: 8. The germline CDR1 and CDR2 sequences are SGHAT and FQDESV (reference sequence). The CDR3 covers 16 residues. The CDR3 protein is CASSLRASGRSYEQYF. As DNA, the CDR3 is TGTGCCAGCAGCTTAAGGGCTAGCGGCCGTTCCTACGAGCAGTACTTC.

In this sample, this clonotype turned up a few times. This sequence joins TRBV5-1 and TRBJ2-1; TRBD1 or TRBD2 may be the D gene (5 bases each). The CDR3 extends over 16 amino acids. V lost 0 bases to trimming and J lost 8 bases, with 18 bases between them. Germline CDR1 reads SGHRS; CDR2 reads YFSETQ. The chain's CDR3 is CASSLGRDASWDEQFF. In DNA, the CDR3 is TGCGCCAGCAGCTTGGGACGGGACGCCTCTTGGGATGAGCAGTTCTTC.

This chain joins TRBV28 and TRBJ2-7, with D possibly being TRBD2 (6 bases). The germline CDR1 and CDR2 sequences are MDHEN and SYDVKM. The germline V and J ends were trimmed by 3 bases and 9 bases, with 21 bases remaining between them. There are 15 residues in the CDR3. CDR3 in amino acids: CASSLPPGTSAGQYF. In DNA form, the CDR3 reads TGTGCCAGCAGTTTGCCCCCCGGGACTTCCGCCGGGCAGTACTTC.

V usage is TRBV6-1 and J usage is TRBJ1-5; 7 bases map to TRBD1. The CDR3 extends over 13 amino acids. Germline-derived CDR1 and CDR2 are MNHNS and SASEGT. The junction had 5 bases not matched to a gene; V was cut back by 3 bases and J by 9 bases. The CDR3 region is CASSEQGVRPQHF. The CDR3 DNA reads TGTGCCAGCAGTGAGCAGGGGGTCCGGCCCCAGCATTTT.

This clonotype was found many times. The chain links TRBV27 to TRBJ2-3; D gene uncertain. The CDR3 contains 15 residues. The V end was cut by 0 bases, the J end by 0 bases, with 7 bases between. Germline CDR1 reads MNHEY; CDR2 reads SMNVEV (reference sequence). The CDR3 loop reads CASSLSRASTDTQYF. CDR3 bases: TGTGCCAGCAGTTTATCTCGGGCAAGCACAGATACGCAGTATTTT.

V usage is TRBV29-1 and J usage is TRBJ1-2, with 7 bases matching TRBD1. V lost 7 bases and J lost 0; bases outside the gene matches: 5. The germline V gene encodes CDR1 SQVTM and CDR2 ANQGSEA. CDR3 length equals 13 residues. Here the CDR3 reads CSAADRANYGYTF. In DNA form, the CDR3 reads TGCAGCGCCGCCGACAGGGCTAACTATGGCTACACCTTC.

This clonotype was counted only a few times. The germline gene is not matched at one end of the junction; a read error may be the cause. The chain recombines TRBV7-9 with TRBJ1-2, with D tentatively TRBD1 (5 bases). Germline V gene data show CDR1 as SEHNR and CDR2 as FQNEAQ (reference sequence). The CDR3 runs to 13 residues. In DNA, the CDR3 is TGTGCCAGCAACTTAATCGGGGCCCGGGGCTACACCTTC. Residues: CASNLIGARGYTF.

This clonotype was observed at least ten times. V usage is TRBV28 and J usage is TRBJ2-7; TRBD1 aligns across 7 bases. CDR3 length: 12 amino acids. The ends lost 9 bases at V and 4 bases at J; junction bases unmatched: 6. Germline CDR1 MDHEN, CDR2 SYDVKM. The CDR3 DNA follows: TGTGCCAGTACCACAGGGGATTACGAGCAGTACTTC. This sequence encodes CASTTGDYEQYF.

This clonotype was seen once. CDR3 loop: CASSELGGPNEKLFF. The CDR3 DNA follows: TGTGCCAGCAGTGAGCTAGGGGGCCCTAATGAAAAACTGTTTTTT. The genes are TRBV2 and TRBJ1-4, with TRBD1 matching over 7 bases. Unmatched junction bases numbered 4, after V lost 3 bases and J lost 3 bases. The CDR3 totals 15 residues. Germline-derived CDR1 and CDR2 are SNHLY and FYNNEI.

In its sample, this clonotype was seen many times. The chain carries TRBV24-1 and TRBJ1-1; the match to TRBD1 covers 7 bases. The CDR3 has 14 amino acids. CDR1 and CDR2 from the germline V gene are KGHDR and SFDVKD. J lost 7 bases, V lost 3 bases, and 7 bases had no gene match. CDR3 region: CATSDPTGTGEAFF. CDR3 DNA: TGTGCCACCAGTGATCCGACAGGGACGGGTGAAGCTTTCTTT.

The chain links TRBV19 to TRBJ2-7; the match to TRBD1 covers 7 bases. The CDR3 runs 14 residues. Germline values: CDR1 LNHDA, CDR2 SQIVND (reference sequence). Unmatched junction bases numbered 9, after V lost 6 bases and J lost 4 bases. The CDR3 coding sequence is TGTGCCAGTAGGCCACGACAGGGAGCGTACGAGCAGTACTTC. Translation: CASRPRQGAYEQYF.

CDR3 coding DNA: TGTGCCAGCAGCGTCACCTATGGCTACACCTTC. Amino acid sequence: CASSVTYGYTF. The chain employs TRBV9 and TRBJ1-2, with unresolved D. V was shortened by 2 bases and J by 4 bases, with 3 bases between the two germline ends. The CDR3 loop spans 11 amino acids. CDR1 is SGDLS and CDR2 is YYNGEE in the germline V gene.

The table lists this clonotype with many counts. This sequence joins TRBV30 and TRBJ2-5, with D possibly matching TRBD1 (6 bases). Germline V gives CDR1 GTSNPN, CDR2 SVGIG (reference sequence). This CDR3 spans 12 amino acids. Trimming took 5 bases from V and 3 from J, leaving 10 bases between them. The CDR3 here is CAWGQSEETQYF. Here the CDR3 DNA reads TGTGCCTGGGGACAGTCCGAAGAGACCCAGTACTTC.

This clonotype has a count of ten or more. The chain is built from TRBV3-1 and TRBJ2-7; D not resolved. This CDR3 region has 15 residues. Germline V gene data show CDR1 as LGHDT and CDR2 as YNNKEL (reference sequence). V was pared by 0 bases and J by 7 bases, with 16 bases between. The CDR3 region has the DNA TGTGCCAGCAGCCAAGATCTAGTTCCTTTGCAGGAGCAGTACTTC. Translating it yields CASSQDLVPLQEQYF.

This sequence joins TRBV20-1 and TRBJ1-5, with D tentatively TRBD1 (6 bases). The CDR3 has 15 residues. The V gene lost 7 bases and the J gene lost 3 bases, with 19 bases spanning the gap. The V gene's germline CDR1 is DFQATT and CDR2 SNEGSKA (reference sequence). The CDR3 loop is CSGRRGIWNNQPQHF. The CDR3 DNA follows: TGCAGTGGGCGAAGGGGGATATGGAACAATCAGCCCCAGCATTTT.

This clonotype was detected only a few times. V gene TRBV3-1 combines with J gene TRBJ2-5; either TRBD1 or TRBD2 may supply D (5 bases each). This CDR3 region has 14 residues. Germline V gene data show CDR1 as LGHDT and CDR2 as YNNKEL (reference sequence). V gave up 0 bases and J gave up 5 bases, with 10 bases separating them. The CDR3 nucleotides read TGTGCCAGCAGCCAAGAACCGGGGCTGGAGACCCAGTACTTC. This translates into CASSQEPGLETQYF.

This clonotype was seen ten or more times. One junction end does not reproduce the germline sequence, and a read error may be involved. The chain carries TRBV5-1 and TRBJ2-5; TRBD1 is a possible D gene (6 bases). Germline V gene data show CDR1 as SGHRS and CDR2 as YFSETQ. There are 13 residues in the CDR3. DNA of the CDR3: TGTGCCAGCAGCTTGACAGGCGAAGAGACCCAGTACTTC. Translated: CASSLTGEETQYF.

This clonotype was picked up many times. V usage is TRBV27 and J usage is TRBJ2-5; TRBD1 matches at 7 bases. CDR3 length: 15 amino acids. CDR1 and CDR2 from the germline V gene are MNHEY and SMNVEV (reference sequence). V lost 1 base and J lost 2; bases outside the gene matches: 4. The CDR3 bases are TGTGCCAGCAGTTTATTAGGGGACAGACAAGAGACCCAGTACTTC. Protein: CASSLLGDRQETQYF.